This T cell receptor (beta chain) was captured in a study of cytomegalovirus exposure and HLA in healthy donors. General observations from the study: In a later analysis, DRB1 alleles had the most associated TCRs; HLA-C alleles the fewest. A few CMV-associated chains were confirmed in vitro to be specific for CMV antigens. As was reported, the classifier diagnosed cytomegalovirus status with high specificity and sensitivity.

As regards this clone: Its antigen is unidentified.

In the PCR, 60 Vbeta and 13 Jbeta primers were used. Clones were sequenced by immunoSEQ multiplex PCR, and TCRdb holds only the in-frame ones, with some missing. The table lists about 160,000 clones, under 90% of them singletons, with under 6% in the top ten. Per the germline V gene, CDR1 is SNHLY and CDR2 is FYNNEI. CDR3 length: 16 residues. V gave up 4 bases and J gave up 0 bases; unmatched junction bases: 4. The source is a man aged 25 to 45 in good health and CMV-seronegative. The chain uses TRBV2 and TRBJ1-1; 11 bases fit TRBD1. The sample consisted of PBMCs. CDR3 in amino acids: CASSGTGGRMNTEAFF. CDR3 coding DNA: TGTGCCAGCAGTGGGACAGGGGGCCGGATGAACACTGAAGCTTTCTTT.